The clone carrying this T cell receptor (beta chain) was found many times. Its antigen is undetermined. RNA transcripts gave rise to amplified TCR beta CDR3 regions. The HTBI set primed first-round TCR CDR3 RT-PCR. MiXCR was run by TCRdb on the multiplex PCR reads, yielding one entry per CDR3 protein. The table includes more than 150,000 distinct CDR3 sequences, 17% detected once. The data belong to a study of T cells in Graves' hyperthyroidism and ophthalmopathy. Overall study results and limits: Blood also showed most of the thyroid clonotypes that were expanded above 0.001. The authors' 13 V-J model separated ophthalmopathy from stable hyperthyroidism.

Trimming removed 2 bases from V and 2 bases from J, with 8 bases in between. This CDR3 has 13 amino acids. Germline CDR1 is DFQATT and CDR2 is SNEGSKA (reference sequence). Hyperthyroidism was newly diagnosed in patients aged 18 to 65 (duration under 2 months). The clonotype originates from a woman aged 50 to 60 with Graves' hyperthyroidism. J is TRBJ2-3 and V is TRBV20-1; a possible D gene is TRBD2 (5 bases). The sequenced material came from blood. This chain's CDR3 is CSARIASTDTQYF. DNA for the CDR3: TGCAGTGCTAGAATAGCGTCCACAGATACGCAGTATTTT.